The table lists the clone carrying this TCR beta chain with a few counts. The antigen remains unidentified. The data derive from a study of CD8+ T cells in alopecia areata. Study summary: Treated patients swallowed 5 to 10 mg of oral tofacitinib twice daily.

Findings and limits, study-wide: Normal-skin resident alphabeta T cells also appear among scalp sample sequences.

Extraction of RNA preceded its reverse transcription into cDNA, which served as the sequencing template. Some clones are missing from TCRdb's copy, which holds only in-frame ones; the method was immunoSEQ multiplex PCR. The table records around 300,000 clones, approximately 60% of them present only once. The CDR3 totals 12 residues. The germline V and J ends were trimmed by 6 bases and 5 bases, with 11 bases remaining between them. CDR1 MNHNY and CDR2 SVGAGI come from the germline V gene (reference sequence). This sample's treatment: oral pan-JAK inhibitor, 5-10 mg twice daily. The receptor's source is a human donor with alopecia areata. Here the sequenced sample was CD4+ T cells sorted from blood, taken around week 54, from a patient treated with tofacitinib. The chain employs TRBV6-6 and TRBJ2-7; a weak D match, TRBD2 (6 bases). The CDR3 DNA reads TGTGCCAGCAGCCAGACGGGGGACGAGCAGTACTTC. It specifies CASSQTGDEQYF.